This TCR beta chain stems from a study of blood T cell repertoires in COVID-19. The table came from immunoSEQ multiplex PCR; TCRdb's copy has only in-frame clones and leaves some out. The data contain a few hundred thousand clones, around 90% of them seen just once; the ten biggest clones take up around 15%. This CDR3 is built from 15 residues. V lost 0 bases and J lost 6; bases outside the gene matches: 7. CDR1 and CDR2 from the germline V gene are SQVTM and ANQGSEA. The clonotype comes from a man aged 30 to 39 who had been exposed to COVID-19. The chain carries TRBV29-1 and TRBJ2-3, with 9 bases lining up with TRBD2. Specimen: PBMCs or T cells enriched from blood (not recorded which). The DNA of the CDR3 is TGCAGCGTTGAAGATCGGGGACTAGCATCCGATACGCAGTATTTT. Protein sequence: CSVEDRGLASDTQYF.